Sequencing of this TCR beta chain was carried out in a study of T cell responses to AZD1222 COVID-19 vaccine. At the level of the study: Analysis merged second doses at about 4 or about 12 weeks.

V lost 5 bases, J lost 3 bases, and 8 bases lay in between. Germline V gives CDR1 MDHEN, CDR2 SYDVKM. This CDR3 region has 13 residues. Of note for this clone: The antigen is not known.

Clones were read by immunoSEQ multiplex PCR, and TCRdb kept only the in-frame ones, dropping some. Among about 110,000 clones listed, approximately 96% were seen once. Overall study findings and caveats: Two AZD1222 doses significantly raised spike-specific TCR breadth and depth over controls.

V gene TRBV28 combines with J gene TRBJ1-5; maybe TRBD1 (5 bases). Material: peripheral blood, obtained on day 0 of AZD1222 vaccination. The TCR sequence derives from an adult in good health. The CDR3 reads CASSDRPNQPQHF. CDR3 nucleotides: TGTGCCAGCAGTGACAGACCCAATCAGCCCCAGCATTTT.